Reported below is one T cell receptor beta chain. Its cognate antigen is unknown. Germline and junction disagree at one end, which may indicate a read error. Each sample yielded at least 6.5 million isolated PBMCs. The data derive from a study of blood T cells in healthy people across ages. Study results and caveats: Changes in expanded clonotypes were possibly confounded, as the CMV status of donors was unknown. It was held that the diversity estimates obtained from one million T cells were underestimates.

The CDR3 runs to 15 residues. Germline V gene data show CDR1 as KGHDR and CDR2 as SFDVKD. Then a second PCR, running roughly 7 to 11 cycles, was carried out with a sample-barcoded 5' primer and a J-beta primer mix. Researchers report that a template-switch adaptor with 12 random nucleotides tagged each cDNA molecule. A single record per CDR3 protein comes from TCRdb applying MiXCR to the 5' RACE reads. Of hundreds of thousands of distinct CDR3 sequences detected, 32% appear once; the ten largest clones hold over 15%. The sequencing sample was made of blood. The chain is built from TRBV24-1 and TRBJ2-5; 7 bases agree with TRBD1. The origin of this receptor is a woman over 75 in good health. The CDR3 loop reads CTTSDSRGSGETQYF. Here the CDR3 DNA reads TGTACCACCAGTGATTCCAGGGGGTCTGGAGAGACCCAGTACTTC.